This passage covers 30 T cell receptor beta chains from one sample sequenced in a study of T cells in Graves' hyperthyroidism and ophthalmopathy. RNA transcripts yielded amplified TCR beta CDR3 regions. A set of HTBI primers served as the primers for a first-round RT-PCR of the TCR CDR3. A single record per CDR3 protein comes from TCRdb applying MiXCR to the multiplex PCR reads. Among hundreds of thousands of distinct CDR3 sequences, 16% were seen once, and the ten largest hold about 29%. Sequenced sample: blood. All receptors derive from a young woman with Graves' ophthalmopathy.

This clonotype was recorded many times. The chain has TRBV28 and TRBJ1-2; no clear D gene. V was trimmed by 6 bases and J by 1 base, leaving 12 bases between them. Germline V gene lookup returns CDR1 MDHEN and CDR2 SYDVKM. The CDR3 totals 14 residues. CDR3 bases: TGTGCCAGCAGGACCCCAAAGTATAACTATGGCTACACCTTC. Protein product: CASRTPKYNYGYTF.

With respect to this clonotype: The junction shows a germline mismatch at one end, possibly a read error. The chain recombines TRBV10-3 with TRBJ2-1; TRBD1 matches at 11 bases. CDR1 and CDR2 from the germline V gene are ENHRY and SYGVKD. The CDR3 runs to 15 residues. The CDR3 nucleotides read TGTGCCCTCAGCCCCTCCGGGACAGGGGGCAATGAGCAGTTCTTC. Translated, it gives CALSPSGTGGNEQFF.

In its sample, this clonotype was seen many times. V is TRBV30 and J is TRBJ1-1, with D perhaps matching TRBD1 (5 bases). V lost 4 bases to trimming and J lost 4 bases, with 16 bases between them. Germline loops: CDR1 GTSNPN, CDR2 SVGIG (reference sequence). CDR3 length equals 14 residues. Here the CDR3 reads CAWTRSGGFTEAFF. The CDR3 nucleotides read TGTGCCTGGACCCGATCGGGGGGATTCACTGAAGCTTTCTTT.

This clonotype came up many times. J is TRBJ1-1 and V is TRBV9, with D perhaps matching TRBD1 (6 bases). V was cut by 4 bases and J by 4 bases, with 14 bases left in between. Germline assignment: CDR1 SGDLS and CDR2 YYNGEE. This CDR3 comprises 14 residues. CDR3 loop: CASSFGRGPTEAFF. DNA of the CDR3: TGTGCCAGCAGCTTCGGCCGGGGGCCCACTGAAGCTTTCTTT.

This clonotype has a count of ten or more. The chain combines TRBV20-1 with TRBJ1-2; 10 bases agree with TRBD1. Trimming took 6 bases from V and 8 from J; bases not matched to a gene: 9. Germline CDR1 reads DFQATT; CDR2 reads SNEGSKA (reference sequence). There are 13 residues in the CDR3. CDR3 bases: TGCAGTGCCCCCCCGGGACAGGGGATGGGCTACACCTTC. Translated, it gives CSAPPGQGMGYTF.

This clonotype was seen repeatedly, ten times or more. The rearrangement joins TRBV5-6 to TRBJ2-1; maybe TRBD2 (7 bases). Trimming pared 4 bases from V and 10 bases from J, leaving 15 bases between. Germline values: CDR1 SGHDT, CDR2 YYEEEE. The CDR3 length is 13 residues. The CDR3 reads CASSLKGGLEQFF. CDR3 bases: TGTGCCAGCAGCCTCAAGGGGGGGCTCGAGCAGTTCTTC.

This clonotype has at least ten counts. This chain links TRBV9 with TRBJ2-1; 12 bases match TRBD2. The CDR3 runs 15 residues. CDR1 and CDR2 from the germline V gene are SGDLS and YYNGEE. V lost 0 bases, J lost 9 bases, and 4 bases stayed unmatched. CDR3 sequence (DNA): TGTGCCAGCAGCGTAGATCTAGCGGGAGGGGTTGAGCAGTTCTTC. Its translation: CASSVDLAGGVEQFF. The full variable domain, in which reference TRBV9 and TRBJ2-1 provide the parts outside the CDR3, is DSGVTQTPKHLITATGQRVTLRCSPRSGDLSVYWYQQSLDQGLQFLIQYYNGEERAKGNILERFSAQQFPDLHSELNLSSLELGDSALYFCASSVDLAGGVEQFFGPGTRLTVL.

This clonotype has more than one count but fewer than ten. The rearrangement links TRBV7-9 to TRBJ2-7; D is perhaps TRBD1 or TRBD2 (5 bases each). There are 12 residues in the CDR3. The germline gives CDR1 SEHNR, CDR2 FQNEAQ (reference sequence). V lost 5 bases to trimming and J lost 6 bases, with 11 bases between them. The chain's CDR3 is CASSPRGAEQYF. The CDR3, as DNA: TGTGCCAGCAGCCCTAGGGGAGCCGAGCAGTACTTC.

This clonotype was observed many times. This chain joins TRBV10-3 and TRBJ2-3; TRBD2 matches 11 bases. CDR3 length equals 17 residues. CDR1 ENHRY and CDR2 SYGVKD come from the germline V gene. The V gene end was trimmed by 4 bases and the J gene end by 2 bases; junction bases not matched to a gene: 8. CDR3 coding DNA: TGTGCCATCAGTGGGACTCTAGCGGGGGGACCCACAGATACGCAGTATTTT. Its protein is CAISGTLAGGPTDTQYF.

This clonotype was counted at least ten times. The V gene is TRBV29-1, the J gene TRBJ2-1, with TRBD2 identical over 11 bases. CDR3 length: 14 residues. Germline CDR1 reads SQVTM; CDR2 reads ANQGSEA. V was clipped by 6 bases and J by 9 bases; unmatched bases: 10. CDR3 sequence reads: CSVGTSGVLAEQFF. The CDR3 DNA reads as TGCAGCGTCGGGACTAGCGGAGTACTCGCTGAGCAGTTCTTC.

This clonotype was found many times. The genes are TRBV10-3 and TRBJ2-1, with D perhaps given as TRBD1 or TRBD2 (6 bases each). The CDR3 spans 13 residues. V lost 4 bases, J lost 14 bases, and 18 bases lay in between. Germline V gene lookup returns CDR1 ENHRY and CDR2 SYGVKD. CDR3 in DNA: TGTGCCATCAGTGTTTCACCGGGGGCCGAGGAGTTCTTC. It is translated as CAISVSPGAEEFF.

The sample holds many counts of this clonotype. This rearrangement joins TRBV5-1 to TRBJ2-5; 11 bases fit TRBD2. Germline values: CDR1 SGHRS, CDR2 YFSETQ. The CDR3 consists of 14 residues. Trimming took 5 bases from V and 3 from J; bases not matched to a gene: 3. This CDR3 reads CASRPLAGEETQYF. The CDR3 DNA follows: TGCGCCAGCAGACCACTAGCGGGGGAAGAGACCCAGTACTTC.

This chain connects TRBV7-8 to TRBJ2-1; TRBD2 matches 10 bases. J lost 2 bases, V lost 2 bases, and 18 bases had no gene match. The CDR3 is 21 residues long. Germline V gives CDR1 SGHVS, CDR2 FQNEAQ. The CDR3 protein is CASSLLVLFASGSAPYNEQFF. The CDR3 nucleotides are TGTGCCAGCAGCTTACTAGTTCTCTTTGCTAGCGGGAGTGCCCCCTACAATGAGCAGTTCTTC.

This clonotype was seen a handful of times. A much larger clone differs from this one at a single base, so this may be a read error. This chain connects TRBV30 to TRBJ2-1, with a possible D match to TRBD1 (6 bases). This CDR3 region has 15 residues. Per the germline V gene, CDR1 is GTSNPN and CDR2 is SVGIG (reference sequence). V was cut by 5 bases and J by 6 bases, with 20 bases left in between. CDR3 amino acids: CAWSQGQSICNEQFF. DNA of the CDR3: TGTGCCTGGTCCCAGGGGCAGTCGATCTGCAATGAGCAGTTCTTC.

This clonotype was recorded many times. The chain combines TRBV11-1 with TRBJ2-3, with TRBD2 matching 12 bases. J lost 7 bases, V lost 3 bases, and 8 bases had no gene match. CDR1 is SGHAT, CDR2 FQDESV, per germline (reference sequence). The length of the CDR3 is 16 residues. This chain's CDR3 is CASSFKPTSGSYTQYF. The CDR3 DNA reads TGTGCCAGCAGCTTTAAGCCGACTAGCGGGAGTTATACGCAGTATTTT.

The chain carries TRBV5-4 and TRBJ2-3; D may be TRBD2 (6 bases). Per germline, CDR1 SGHNT and CDR2 YYREEE (reference sequence). V lost 4 bases and J lost 5, with 26 bases in between. The CDR3 sequence is 18 residues long. CDR3 coding DNA: TGTGCCAGCAGCACGGCCTCAGGAACCCGATTAGCGGTAGATACGCAGTATTTT. As protein: CASSTASGTRLAVDTQYF.

The chain carries TRBV7-2 and TRBJ2-7; D may be TRBD1 (6 bases). Trimming pared 2 bases from V and 3 bases from J, leaving 14 bases between. CDR1 is SGHTA, CDR2 FQGNSA, per germline. The CDR3 length is 15 residues. The CDR3 region is CASSLIAQGSYEQYF. The CDR3 nucleotides are TGTGCCAGCAGCTTAATTGCACAGGGTAGCTACGAGCAGTACTTC. The whole variable domain, filled in from reference TRBV7-2 and TRBJ2-7, reads GAGVSQSPSNKVTEKGKDVELRCDPISGHTALYWYRQSLGQGLEFLIYFQGNSAPDKSGLPSDRFSAERTGGSVSTLTIQRTQQEDSAVYLCASSLIAQGSYEQYFGPGTRLTVT.

This chain links TRBV9 with TRBJ2-5; the match to TRBD1 covers 10 bases. J lost 5 bases, V lost 4 bases, and 5 bases had no gene match. Germline V gives CDR1 SGDLS, CDR2 YYNGEE. The CDR3 has 14 residues. DNA of the CDR3: TGTGCCAGCAGCCAGGGACAGGGGAGGGAGACCCAGTACTTC. Protein: CASSQGQGRETQYF.

This clonotype came up many times. The chain employs TRBV6-5 and TRBJ1-5, with D perhaps TRBD1 (6 bases). Germline CDR1 MNHEY, CDR2 SVGAGI. CDR3 length equals 14 residues. Deletions cut 3 bases from V and 5 bases from J, with 11 bases between. The CDR3: CASSYPRGDQPQHF. CDR3 sequence (DNA): TGTGCCAGCAGTTATCCCAGGGGAGATCAGCCCCAGCATTTT.

In its sample, this clonotype was seen many times. The J gene is TRBJ2-7, the V gene TRBV11-2; D is perhaps TRBD1 (5 bases). V was trimmed by 5 bases and J by 0 bases, leaving 14 bases between them. CDR1 is SGHAT, CDR2 FQNNGV, per germline. This CDR3 has 15 amino acids. CDR3 residues: CASSPHLQDSYEQYF. DNA of the CDR3: TGTGCCAGCAGCCCCCACCTACAGGACTCCTACGAGCAGTACTTC.

This clonotype was counted at least ten times. This chain's CDR3 is CSANGQQSSYEQYF. CDR3 nucleotides: TGCAGTGCAAATGGACAGCAATCCTCCTACGAGCAGTACTTC. J is TRBJ2-7 and V is TRBV20-1; tentatively, D is TRBD1 (6 bases). The V gene lost 6 bases and the J gene lost 0 bases, with 15 bases spanning the gap. CDR1 and CDR2 from the germline V gene are DFQATT and SNEGSKA (reference sequence). This CDR3 is built from 14 residues.

This clonotype was seen repeatedly, ten times or more. The gene calls are TRBV7-9 and TRBJ2-4, with a weak D call TRBD1 (5 bases). There are 15 residues in the CDR3. The germline CDR1 and CDR2 sequences are SEHNR and FQNEAQ (reference sequence). V shed 5 bases and J shed 8 bases, with 19 bases lying between them. CDR3 protein: CASSIAGSRMDIQYF. CDR3 in DNA: TGTGCCAGCAGCATCGCAGGGTCTCGGATGGACATTCAGTACTTC.

This clonotype appeared many times. The chain employs TRBV7-8 and TRBJ2-3; no clear D. Germline V gene lookup returns CDR1 SGHVS and CDR2 FQNEAQ. The CDR3 is made up of 15 amino acids. Deletions cut 8 bases from V and 0 bases from J, with 15 bases between. CDR3 in DNA: TGTGCCAGCCGCCTTTATCGAGGTAGCACAGATACGCAGTATTTT. It specifies CASRLYRGSTDTQYF.

This clonotype was observed many times. V and J are TRBV18 and TRBJ1-2; 7 bases line up with TRBD1. CDR3 length equals 14 residues. Germline trimming cut 5 bases from V and 1 base from J; bases unmatched to any gene: 4. The V gene's germline CDR1 is KGHSH and CDR2 LQKENI. In DNA, the CDR3 is TGTGCCAGCTCAAGGACAGGTTTTAACTATGGCTACACCTTC. Translating it yields CASSRTGFNYGYTF.

This clonotype was found many times. V usage is TRBV7-9 and J usage is TRBJ2-7; D is uncertain. CDR3 size: 15 residues. Germline CDR1 reads SEHNR; CDR2 reads FQNEAQ (reference sequence). Trimming pared 1 base from V and 2 bases from J, leaving 12 bases between. The CDR3 DNA reads as TGTGCCAGCAGCTTAGGTGACCCAGAGACCTACGAGCAGTACTTC. Protein sequence: CASSLGDPETYEQYF.

A remark on this clonotype: A read error may produce the germline difference seen at one junction end. The CDR3 loop is CASSLDGGYNGQFF. For the CDR3, the DNA is TGTGCCAGCAGTCTCGACGGGGGGTACAATGGGCAGTTCTTC. The chain is built from TRBV12-3 or TRBV12-4 and TRBJ2-1; 7 bases are shared with TRBD2. The CDR3 has 14 residues.

This clonotype was counted at least ten times. The rearrangement uses TRBV6-1 and TRBJ1-2, with TRBD1 as a possible D gene (6 bases). CDR1 MNHNS and CDR2 SASEGT come from the germline V gene. The CDR3 has 15 residues. The V gene lost 5 bases and the J gene lost 2 bases, with 15 bases spanning the gap. The CDR3 loop reads CASSSPGQRNYGYTF. The CDR3 bases are TGTGCCAGCAGTTCACCGGGACAAAGAAACTATGGCTACACCTTC.

Many counts were recorded for this clonotype. The chain employs TRBV5-1 and TRBJ2-2; D perhaps matches TRBD2 (6 bases). Germline loops: CDR1 SGHRS, CDR2 YFSETQ. Trimming left V 4 bases short and J 5 bases short, with 12 bases between. CDR3 length: 14 residues. CDR3 sequence (DNA): TGCGCCAGCAGCAACACGGGGGTAACCGGGGAGCTGTTTTTT. It encodes CASSNTGVTGELFF. Full variable domain (rest looked up from reference TRBV5-1 and TRBJ2-2): KAGVTQTPRYLIKTRGQQVTLSCSPISGHRSVSWYQQTPGQGLQFLFEYFSETQRNKGNFPGRFSGRQFSNSRSEMNVSTLELGDSALYLCASSNTGVTGELFFGEGSRLTVL.

This clonotype has ten or more counts. CDR3 sequence reads: CASIRKRGTGMNYGYTF. In DNA, the CDR3 is TGTGCCAGCATTCGAAAGAGGGGGACAGGGATGAACTATGGCTACACCTTC. The rearrangement uses TRBV28 and TRBJ1-2, with 9 bases lining up with TRBD1. The germline V gene has CDR1 MDHEN and CDR2 SYDVKM. V shed 7 bases, J shed 2 bases, and the junction held 14 bases outside the gene matches. CDR3 length: 17 amino acids.

This clonotype has a count of ten or more. The V call is TRBV28, the J call TRBJ2-7; 9 bases match TRBD1. V gave up 5 bases and J gave up 2 bases; unmatched junction bases: 7. The germline V gene encodes CDR1 MDHEN and CDR2 SYDVKM. The CDR3 length is 15 residues. The CDR3 protein is CASSPYRQGAYEQYF. CDR3 nucleotides: TGTGCCAGCAGTCCTTACAGACAGGGGGCCTACGAGCAGTACTTC.